This T cell receptor (beta chain) appears in the sequencing data of a study of blood T cell repertoires in COVID-19. As for the study in general: There were acute and convalescent COVID-19 samples, and they came from the United States, Italy and Spain.

The CDR3 contains 15 residues. Germline V gene lookup returns CDR1 WNHNN and CDR2 SYGVQD (reference sequence). V shed 2 bases and J 9 bases; nucleotides not matched to a gene: 9. Using immunoSEQ multiplex PCR, the repertoire was profiled, and TCRdb retains in-frame clones only, with some absent. The data contain 55,000 or so clones, 90% of them singletons. This clonotype was obtained from a man between 35 and 55 years old with acute or convalescent COVID-19. The source material was peripheral blood. The rearrangement links TRBV10-1 to TRBJ2-1; 8 nucleotides match TRBD2. As DNA, the CDR3 is TGCGCCAGCAGTGAGGGGGGTAGCGGGACGGGTGAGCAGTTCTTC. This translates into CASSEGGSGTGEQFF.